These T cell receptor beta chains were read from a single sample in a study of shared clonotypes between healthy human individuals. Assay used: immunoSEQ multiplex PCR; TCRdb lists only in-frame clones, some missing. The sample has around 940,000 clones, 76% seen once. The source material was memory CD4+ T cells sorted from blood. The receptors come from a man between 18 and 35 years old in good health. Each CDR3 is given with its conserved first and last residue. D genes are given only for firm matches. Expanded clones are given a class, and other clones once, few, many or no size at all.

length: 12
D: TRBD1
J: TRBJ2-1
size: -
V: TRBV6-5
CDR3: CARFGQGHEQFF
DNA: TGTGCCAGATTTGGACAGGGGCATGAGCAGTTCTTC

length: 12
D: -
J: TRBJ2-3
size: -
V: TRBV10-3
CDR3: CAISDQGNTQYF
DNA: TGTGCCATCAGTGATCAAGGGAATACGCAGTATTTT

length: 17
D: -
J: TRBJ1-5
size: few
V: TRBV5-8
CDR3: CASSFTGRGNSNQPQHF
DNA: TGTGCCAGCAGCTTCACAGGGAGGGGGAATAGCAATCAGCCCCAGCATTTT

length: 15
D: TRBD1
J: TRBJ1-3
size: -
V: TRBV5-1
CDR3: CASSRNDREEYTIYF
DNA: TGCGCCAGCAGCCGAAACGACAGGGAGGAATACACCATATATTTT

length: 14
D: -
J: TRBJ1-1
size: once
V: TRBV5-4
CDR3: CASSLGGGYTEAFF
DNA: TGTGCCAGCAGCTTGGGGGGAGGGTACACTGAAGCTTTCTTT

length: 16
D: TRBD1
J: TRBJ2-1
size: -
V: TRBV5-6
CDR3: CASTPTGEISYNEQFF
DNA: TGTGCCAGCACCCCCACAGGGGAAATCTCCTACAATGAGCAGTTCTTC

length: 14
D: -
J: TRBJ2-1
size: many
V: TRBV18
CDR3: CASSLGQGAPTQFF
DNA: TGTGCCAGCTCACTTGGGCAGGGCGCCCCGACGCAGTTCTTC

length: 15
D: TRBD1
J: TRBJ1-1
size: -
V: TRBV10-3
CDR3: CAIMGDREMNTEAFF
DNA: TGTGCCATCATGGGGGACAGAGAAATGAACACTGAAGCTTTCTTT

length: 17
D: TRBD1
J: TRBJ1-1
size: -
V: TRBV27
CDR3: CASSLLTGQGTNTEAFF
DNA: TGTGCCAGCAGTTTACTAACGGGACAGGGGACAAACACTGAAGCTTTCTTT

length: 14
D: -
J: TRBJ1-1
size: -
V: TRBV7-2
CDR3: CASSLRYGNTEAFF
DNA: TGTGCCAGCAGCTTACGTTATGGGAACACTGAAGCTTTCTTT

length: 22
D: -
J: TRBJ2-6
size: -
V: TRBV5-3
CDR3: CARSFVSCPGTELLSGANVLTF
DNA: TGTGCCAGAAGCTTTGTATCATGTCCCGGGACGGAGCTCCTCTCTGGGGCCAACGTCCTGACTTTC

length: 13
D: -
J: TRBJ2-1
size: -
V: TRBV10-3
CDR3: CAISGGSYNEQFF
DNA: TGTGCCATCAGTGGCGGCTCCTACAATGAGCAGTTCTTC

length: 14
D: -
J: TRBJ1-1
size: -
V: TRBV19
CDR3: CASSIGNLGTEAFF
DNA: TGTGCCAGTAGTATAGGGAATTTAGGCACTGAAGCTTTCTTT

length: 12
D: -
J: TRBJ1-2
size: -
V: TRBV25-1
CDR3: CASSWSNYGYTF
DNA: TGTGCCAGCAGTTGGTCTAACTATGGCTACACCTTC

length: 14
D: -
J: TRBJ2-5
size: -
V: TRBV4-1
CDR3: CASSQARGSETQYF
DNA: TGCGCCAGCAGCCAAGCAAGGGGGTCGGAGACCCAGTACTTC

length: 13
D: -
J: TRBJ2-7
size: -
V: TRBV6-5
CDR3: CASSYRQSYEQYF
DNA: TGTGCCAGCAGTTACCGACAGTCCTACGAGCAGTACTTC

length: 14
D: -
J: TRBJ1-2
size: -
V: TRBV19
CDR3: CASSITQIQGGYTF
DNA: TGTGCCAGTAGTATTACACAGATTCAAGGAGGCTACACCTTC

length: 15
D: -
J: TRBJ2-1
size: -
V: TRBV10-3
CDR3: CATGAGGALYNEQFF
DNA: TGTGCCACCGGGGCAGGGGGGGCATTATACAATGAGCAGTTCTTC

length: 12
D: TRBD1
J: TRBJ2-7
size: few
V: TRBV6-6
CDR3: CASSGQGREQYF
DNA: TGTGCCAGCAGCGGACAGGGTCGCGAGCAGTACTTC

length: 14
D: -
J: TRBJ1-2
size: -
V: TRBV6-1
CDR3: CASSSEDGNYGYTF
DNA: TGTGCCAGCAGCTCCGAGGACGGAAACTATGGCTACACCTTC

length: 15
D: TRBD2
J: TRBJ2-7
size: -
V: TRBV7-2
CDR3: CASSPSLAGAYEQYF
DNA: TGTGCCAGCAGCCCTTCCTTAGCGGGCGCCTACGAGCAGTACTTC

length: 15
D: -
J: TRBJ2-7
size: -
V: TRBV4-3
CDR3: CASSQQRGTEYEQYF
DNA: TGCGCCAGCAGCCAACAAAGGGGCACAGAGTACGAGCAGTACTTC

length: 14
D: TRBD1
J: TRBJ1-2
size: few
V: TRBV6-1
CDR3: CASSSDRGLYGYTF
DNA: TGTGCCAGCAGTTCGGACAGGGGGCTATATGGCTACACCTTC

length: 17
D: TRBD1
J: TRBJ2-7
size: few
V: TRBV4-3
CDR3: CASSRGSGTGTSYEQYF
DNA: TGCGCCAGCAGCCGCGGCTCCGGGACAGGGACCTCCTACGAGCAGTACTTC

length: 13
D: -
J: TRBJ2-2
size: -
V: TRBV7-9
CDR3: CASSPHFAGELFF
DNA: TGTGCCAGCAGCCCCCATTTTGCCGGGGAGCTGTTTTTT

length: 16
D: TRBD1
J: TRBJ1-5
size: -
V: TRBV6-5
CDR3: CASSSLTGGDNQPQHF
DNA: TGTGCCAGCAGTTCCCTAACAGGGGGAGACAATCAGCCCCAGCATTTT

length: 16
D: -
J: TRBJ2-6
size: -
V: TRBV7-2
CDR3: CASSLSAGTGANVLTF
DNA: TGTGCCAGCAGCTTAAGTGCGGGGACCGGGGCCAACGTCCTGACTTTC

length: 13
D: -
J: TRBJ1-1
size: -
V: TRBV7-9
CDR3: CASSLTVGLEAFF
DNA: TGTGCCAGCAGCTTAACGGTGGGGCTTGAAGCTTTCTTT

length: 15
D: TRBD1
J: TRBJ1-4
size: -
V: TRBV18
CDR3: CASSPGDRAYEKLFF
DNA: TGTGCCAGCTCACCAGGGGACAGGGCCTATGAAAAACTGTTTTTT

length: 18
D: TRBD2
J: TRBJ2-3
size: once
V: TRBV5-1
CDR3: CASSRGGTSGSFADTQYF
DNA: TGCGCCAGCAGTCGTGGCGGGACTAGCGGGAGTTTCGCAGATACGCAGTATTTT

length: 11
D: -
J: TRBJ1-2
size: -
V: TRBV29-1
CDR3: CSVETDTYGTF
DNA: TGCAGCGTTGAAACGGACACCTACGGCACCTTC

length: 14
D: TRBD1
J: TRBJ2-7
size: -
V: TRBV30
CDR3: CAWSRDRVDAEQYF
DNA: TGTGCCTGGAGCCGGGACAGGGTGGATGCCGAGCAGTACTTC

length: 17
D: TRBD1
J: TRBJ1-2
size: -
V: TRBV28
CDR3: CASSLGPYPGQGVGYTF
DNA: TGTGCCAGCAGTTTGGGCCCCTACCCGGGACAGGGGGTTGGCTACACCTTC

length: 13
D: -
J: TRBJ1-4
size: -
V: TRBV27
CDR3: CASRGFGSEKLFF
DNA: TGTGCCAGCAGAGGCTTCGGTAGTGAAAAACTGTTTTTT

length: 14
D: TRBD2
J: TRBJ2-7
size: -
V: TRBV5-6
CDR3: CASSSGLASYEQYF
DNA: TGTGCCAGCAGCTCGGGACTAGCTTCCTACGAGCAGTACTTC

length: 12
D: -
J: TRBJ1-1
size: once
V: TRBV30
CDR3: CAWIGTRDEAFF
DNA: TGTGCCTGGATTGGCACAAGGGATGAAGCTTTCTTT

length: 14
D: -
J: TRBJ1-1
size: -
V: TRBV5-1
CDR3: CASALDTSNTEAFF
DNA: TGCGCCAGCGCCCTGGACACTTCGAACACTGAAGCTTTCTTT

length: 11
D: -
J: TRBJ1-1
size: -
V: TRBV30
CDR3: CAWSVSGEAFF
DNA: TGTGCCTGGAGTGTATCGGGAGAAGCTTTCTTT

length: 17
D: TRBD1
J: TRBJ1-6
size: -
V: TRBV11-2
CDR3: CASSLDRRGTDNSPLHF
DNA: TGTGCCAGCAGCTTAGACCGCCGAGGGACAGATAATTCACCCCTCCACTTT

length: 14
D: -
J: TRBJ2-3
size: few
V: TRBV6-1
CDR3: CATLRTGATDTQYF
DNA: TGTGCCACCCTTCGGACCGGGGCGACAGATACGCAGTATTTT

length: 17
D: -
J: TRBJ1-2
size: -
V: TRBV5-6
CDR3: CASSSRQAPKAYYGYTF
DNA: TGTGCCAGCAGCTCGCGACAGGCCCCTAAAGCATACTATGGCTACACCTTC

length: 15
D: -
J: TRBJ1-6
size: few
V: TRBV25-1
CDR3: CASNRDDSRNSPLHF
DNA: TGTGCCAGCAACCGGGATGACAGCCGTAATTCACCCCTCCACTTT

length: 14
D: TRBD1
J: TRBJ1-1
size: few
V: TRBV2
CDR3: CASRRDRGGTEAFF
DNA: TGTGCCAGCAGGAGGGACAGGGGAGGGACTGAAGCTTTCTTT

length: 13
D: -
J: TRBJ1-1
size: -
V: TRBV11-1
CDR3: CASSLAGATEAFF
DNA: TGTGCCAGCAGCTTAGCGGGGGCCACTGAAGCTTTCTTT

length: 15
D: TRBD2
J: TRBJ2-5
size: -
V: TRBV5-1
CDR3: CASSERGGFPETQYF
DNA: TGCGCCAGCAGTGAGCGGGGGGGCTTCCCAGAGACCCAGTACTTC

length: 13
D: -
J: TRBJ2-7
size: many
V: TRBV7-2
CDR3: CASSNMGPYEQYF
DNA: TGTGCCAGCAGCAACATGGGCCCCTACGAGCAGTACTTC

length: 14
D: -
J: TRBJ1-5
size: many
V: TRBV6-1
CDR3: CASSSPTGGQPQHF
DNA: TGTGCCAGCAGCTCCCCCACCGGAGGACAGCCCCAGCATTTT

length: 13
D: -
J: TRBJ2-3
size: -
V: TRBV19
CDR3: CASSKLDTDTQYF
DNA: TGTGCCAGTAGTAAACTCGACACAGATACGCAGTATTTT

length: 15
D: -
J: TRBJ2-3
size: -
V: TRBV2
CDR3: CASSEGGQLTDTQYF
DNA: TGTGCCAGCAGTGAAGGGGGTCAGCTCACAGATACGCAGTATTTT

length: 17
D: TRBD2
J: TRBJ2-5
size: -
V: TRBV11-2
CDR3: CASSFGTSGGAYETQYF
DNA: TGTGCCAGCAGCTTTGGGACTAGCGGGGGGGCCTATGAGACCCAGTACTTC